These 12 T cell receptor beta chains came from one sample sequenced in a study of shared clonotypes between healthy human individuals. Generated by immunoSEQ multiplex PCR, the TCRdb table keeps only in-frame clones and is missing some. Of 2,500,000 or so clones listed, approximately 94% were seen once; the top ten hold about 0.13%. Sequencing used naive CD4+ T cells sorted from blood. Subset of the sample: CD45RA+ positively selected. These receptors were taken from a man between 18 and 29 years old in good health.

The V call is TRBV5-5, the J call TRBJ2-7; 7 positions agree with TRBD1. J was trimmed by 0 bases and V by 4 bases; bases with no gene match: 7. This CDR3 spans 15 amino acids. Germline V lookup: CDR1 SGHKS, CDR2 YYEKEE (reference sequence). The CDR3 here is CASSVQAGGSYEQYF. The CDR3 DNA follows: TGTGCCAGCAGCGTGCAGGCAGGGGGCTCCTACGAGCAGTACTTC. The complete variable domain, with remaining parts taken from reference TRBV5-5 and TRBJ2-7, reads DAGVTQSPTHLIKTRGQQVTLRCSPISGHKSVSWYQQVLGQGPQFIFQYYEKEERGRGNFPDRFSARQFPNYSSELNVNALLLGDSALYLCASSVQAGGSYEQYFGPGTRLTVT.

This chain connects TRBV30 to TRBJ2-5, with D perhaps TRBD2 (6 bases). CDR3 size: 14 residues. V lost 4 bases, J lost 4 bases, and 16 bases lay in between. CDR1 GTSNPN and CDR2 SVGIG come from the germline V gene (reference sequence). CDR3: CAWTTGSHLETQYF. CDR3 nucleotides: TGTGCCTGGACGACCGGGAGCCACCTAGAGACCCAGTACTTC.

This clone was counted a single time. In nucleotides, the CDR3 is TGTGCCAGCAGTTTTGGACAGGGGGCAACTAATGAAAAACTGTTTTTT. Translating it yields CASSFGQGATNEKLFF. The J gene is TRBJ1-4, the V gene TRBV6-6, with 10 bases matching TRBD1. CDR3 size: 16 residues. Germline CDR1 is MNHNY and CDR2 is SVGAGI (reference sequence). Trimming at V came to 4 bases and at J to 0 bases, leaving 2 bases not matched to a gene.

The gene calls are TRBV4-3 and TRBJ1-6; no clear D. The germline V gene encodes CDR1 LGHNA and CDR2 YSLEER. The V end was cut by 4 bases, the J end by 10 bases, with 26 bases between. The CDR3 spans 18 residues. The CDR3 nucleotides read TGCGCCAGCAGCCCCGCCACCCCCGGCAGTACTGGATACTCACCCCTCCACTTT. It encodes CASSPATPGSTGYSPLHF.

Concerning this clone itself: Other DNA sequences in the sample encode the same CDR3. J is TRBJ1-1 and V is TRBV5-1; unclear D gene. The V end was cut by 2 bases, the J end by 0 bases, with 8 bases between. The CDR3 is 14 residues long. Germline CDR1 SGHRS, CDR2 YFSETQ. The DNA for the CDR3 is TGCGCCAGCAGCTTAAGGACGGTGAACACTGAAGCTTTCTTT. Residues: CASSLRTVNTEAFF. The entire variable domain, with the rest obtained from reference TRBV5-1 and TRBJ1-1, is as follows: KAGVTQTPRYLIKTRGQQVTLSCSPISGHRSVSWYQQTPGQGLQFLFEYFSETQRNKGNFPGRFSGRQFSNSRSEMNVSTLELGDSALYLCASSLRTVNTEAFFGQGTRLTVV.

J is TRBJ1-2 and V is TRBV5-1; no firm D call. V gave up 0 bases and J gave up 6 bases, with 9 bases separating them. Germline V gene sequence: CDR1 SGHRS, CDR2 YFSETQ. The CDR3 consists of 13 residues. This CDR3 is CASSLDDQDGYTF. Here the CDR3 DNA reads TGCGCCAGCAGCTTGGACGACCAGGATGGCTACACCTTC.

The rearrangement joins TRBV6-1 to TRBJ1-5; TRBD1 might be the D (6 bases). CDR3 length equals 16 residues. Germline V gives CDR1 MNHNS, CDR2 SASEGT. The germline V and J ends were trimmed by 4 bases and 2 bases, with 15 bases remaining between them. Written as DNA, the CDR3 is TGTGCCAGCAGTGCCGGACAGTTCGATGGCAATCAGCCCCAGCATTTT. It yields the protein CASSAGQFDGNQPQHF.

The chain carries TRBV5-6 and TRBJ2-5; TRBD1 or TRBD2 may be the D gene (5 bases each). The ends were cut back, 4 bases at V and 5 bases at J, with 18 bases in the middle. Germline V gene data show CDR1 as SGHDT and CDR2 as YYEEEE. The CDR3 consists of 15 residues. The CDR3 loop reads CASSPGSRAWETQYF. The CDR3 region has the DNA TGTGCCAGCAGCCCAGGGTCGAGGGCGTGGGAGACCCAGTACTTC.

This chain links TRBV6-1 with TRBJ2-3; TRBD2 matches 8 bases. After removal of 6 bases from V and 4 bases from J, the junction contained 3 bases not matched to a gene. The CDR3 covers 13 residues. Germline lookup yields CDR1 MNHNS and CDR2 SASEGT. CDR3 amino acids: CASSGRAADTQYF. CDR3 nucleotides: TGTGCCAGCAGCGGGAGGGCCGCAGATACGCAGTATTTT.

V usage is TRBV6-4 and J usage is TRBJ1-6; unclear D gene. Germline V gene data show CDR1 as MRHNA and CDR2 as SNTAGT. V was shortened by 4 bases and J by 10 bases, with 11 bases between the two germline ends. The CDR3 extends over 13 amino acids. CDR3 nucleotides: TGTGCCAGCAGTGCACTCGGAGGCTCACCCCTCCACTTT. Protein: CASSALGGSPLHF.

To note about this clone: The same CDR3 also results from other DNA sequences found in this sample. The rearrangement joins TRBV20-1 to TRBJ1-2; D not resolved. Trimming removed 3 bases from V and 6 bases from J, with 2 bases in between. Per the germline V gene, CDR1 is DFQATT and CDR2 is SNEGSKA (reference sequence). This CDR3 spans 9 amino acids. The CDR3 sequence is CSASDGYTF. DNA for the CDR3: TGCAGTGCTAGCGATGGCTACACCTTC.

As DNA, the CDR3 is TGTGCCAGCAGTCCGGGACAGGGGGTGTTCGATACGCAGTATTTT. It encodes CASSPGQGVFDTQYF. The rearrangement uses TRBV27 and TRBJ2-3; 11 nucleotides agree with TRBD1. The V and J ends lost 5 bases and 6 bases, in that order; junction bases with no gene match: 7. The CDR3 totals 15 residues. Germline lookup yields CDR1 MNHEY and CDR2 SMNVEV (reference sequence).